One and the same sample provided the 28 T cell receptor beta chains below, sequenced in a study of cytomegalovirus exposure and HLA in healthy donors. The PCR employed 60 Vbeta primers together with 13 Jbeta primers. Sequenced by immunoSEQ multiplex PCR; TCRdb stores in-frame clones only, minus some. The table lists 100,000 or so clones, about 81% of them singletons. Sequenced material: PBMCs. Receptors were obtained from a man aged 45-65 years in good health and CMV-seronegative.

Only a few counts were recorded for this clone. The chain joins TRBV28 to TRBJ2-7, with 8 bases aligning to TRBD2. The CDR3 is made up of 15 amino acids. The V and J ends lost 2 bases and 6 bases, in that order; junction bases with no gene match: 9. Germline values: CDR1 MDHEN, CDR2 SYDVKM. CDR3 sequence (DNA): TGTGCCAGCAGTTTACAGACTAGCGAAACGAGCGAGCAGTACTTC. Translating gives CASSLQTSETSEQYF. The full variable domain, its missing parts supplied by reference TRBV28 and TRBJ2-7, is DVKVTQSSRYLVKRTGEKVFLECVQDMDHENMFWYRQDPGLGLRLIYFSYDVKMKEKGDIPEGYSVSREKKERFSLILESASTNQTSMYLCASSLQTSETSEQYFGPGTRLTVT.

The chain employs TRBV4-3 and TRBJ1-2, with TRBD1 matching over 7 bases. With V trimmed by 5 bases and J by 0 bases, 3 bases remained unmatched. This CDR3 is built from 14 residues. In germline, CDR1 is LGHNA, CDR2 YSLEER. The CDR3 DNA reads TGCGCCAGCAGCGTTACAGGGGCTAACTATGGCTACACCTTC. It translates to CASSVTGANYGYTF.

The gene calls are TRBV5-6 and TRBJ1-4; a possible D gene is TRBD1 (6 bases). The ends were cut back, 4 bases at V and 1 base at J, with 8 bases in the middle. CDR3 length: 14 residues. Germline CDR1 reads SGHDT; CDR2 reads YYEEEE. The CDR3 sequence: CASSQTGTNEKLFF. The DNA for the CDR3 is TGTGCCAGCAGCCAGACAGGAACTAATGAAAAACTGTTTTTT.

This clone occurred a few times. J is TRBJ1-6 and V is TRBV5-1, with 7 positions matching TRBD1. This CDR3 has 16 residues. V trimming: 1 base; J trimming: 6 bases; junction bases outside the gene matches: 7. Per the germline V gene, CDR1 is SGHRS and CDR2 is YFSETQ. CDR3 in DNA: TGCGCCAGCAGCTTGTCCCCGGGACAGTCTAATTCACCCCTCCACTTT. This sequence encodes CASSLSPGQSNSPLHF.

The chain links TRBV7-9 to TRBJ1-1, with 8 bases identical to TRBD1. Trimming cost V 5 bases and J 1 base; bases outside gene matches: 6. Per germline, CDR1 SEHNR and CDR2 FQNEAQ (reference sequence). CDR3 length: 15 amino acids. This CDR3 is CASSRQGARNTEAFF. The CDR3 DNA follows: TGTGCCAGCAGCCGCCAGGGGGCGCGGAACACTGAAGCTTTCTTT. The full variable domain, with the rest looked up from reference TRBV7-9 and TRBJ1-1, is DTGVSQNPRHKITKRGQNVTFRCDPISEHNRLYWYRQTLGQGPEFLTYFQNEAQLEKSRLLSDRFSAERPKGSFSTLEIQRTEQGDSAMYLCASSRQGARNTEAFFGQGTRLTVV.

This clone appeared once. This rearrangement joins TRBV7-8 to TRBJ2-5; no clear D gene. CDR3 length: 11 residues. The germline V gene has CDR1 SGHVS and CDR2 FQNEAQ. V gave up 3 bases and J gave up 4 bases, with 3 bases separating them. This CDR3 is CASSFVETQYF. The CDR3 DNA reads TGTGCCAGCAGCTTCGTAGAGACCCAGTACTTC.

This clone has only a few counts. The rearrangement joins TRBV7-2 to TRBJ1-1; D may be TRBD1 (5 bases). Between the trimmed V and J ends, which lost 6 bases and 2 bases, there was a span of 16 bases. Germline-derived CDR1 and CDR2 are SGHTA and FQGNSA. The CDR3 is 15 residues long. This CDR3 reads CASRFRATANTEAFF. CDR3 coding DNA: TGTGCCAGCAGATTCAGAGCGACAGCAAACACTGAAGCTTTCTTT.

The count of this clone is one. The chain joins TRBV10-3 to TRBJ2-3, with a weak D call TRBD2 (5 bases). Trimming shortened V by 6 bases and J by 5 bases, and 12 bases separated the two germline ends. The CDR3 has 13 residues. The germline V gene has CDR1 ENHRY and CDR2 SYGVKD. The CDR3 is CAISPVEEDTQYF. CDR3 sequence (DNA): TGTGCCATCAGCCCGGTGGAGGAAGATACGCAGTATTTT.

The J gene is TRBJ2-5, the V gene TRBV5-1; 8 bases map to TRBD1. After removal of 3 bases from V and 4 bases from J, the junction contained 8 bases not matched to a gene. The germline gives CDR1 SGHRS, CDR2 YFSETQ. CDR3 length: 15 amino acids. Written as DNA, the CDR3 is TGCGCCAGCAGCTCCGGACAGGGTAGATTAGAGACCCAGTACTTC. Protein: CASSSGQGRLETQYF.

This chain links TRBV5-1 with TRBJ2-2; possibly TRBD1 for D (7 bases). V lost 0 bases, J lost 9 bases, and 18 bases lay in between. The CDR3 has 16 residues. CDR1 and CDR2 (germline): SGHRS, YFSETQ. CDR3 loop: CASSLAEEGAFRELFF. The CDR3 DNA is TGCGCCAGCAGCTTGGCCGAGGAGGGGGCGTTTCGGGAGCTGTTTTTT.

This clone was detected once. The chain recombines TRBV5-1 with TRBJ1-5; weak D call: TRBD1 (5 bases). The germline V gene has CDR1 SGHRS and CDR2 YFSETQ. The length of the CDR3 is 15 residues. V was cut by 0 bases and J by 7 bases, with 14 bases left in between. The CDR3 bases are TGCGCCAGCAGCTTGGAGGCAGGGCGAACCCAGCCCCAGCATTTT. It specifies CASSLEAGRTQPQHF.

The chain combines TRBV2 with TRBJ2-1, with a possible D match to TRBD1 (5 bases). Trimming removed 8 bases from V and 9 bases from J, with 17 bases in between. The CDR3 runs 13 residues. Germline lookup yields CDR1 SNHLY and CDR2 FYNNEI. CDR3: CASVVPRGGEQFF. The CDR3 DNA follows: TGTGCCAGCGTGGTACCAAGGGGTGGTGAGCAGTTCTTC.

The chain links TRBV4-1 to TRBJ2-2; 7 bases map to TRBD1. The CDR3 consists of 17 residues. V shed 0 bases and J 5 bases; nucleotides not matched to a gene: 9. Germline V lookup: CDR1 MGHRA, CDR2 YSYEKL. The DNA of the CDR3 is TGCGCCAGCAGCCAAGATGGTAGGGGGCATCGAACCGGGGAGCTGTTTTTT. Protein sequence: CASSQDGRGHRTGELFF.

The J gene is TRBJ2-3, the V gene TRBV7-9, with 9 bases that match TRBD2. CDR3 size: 13 residues. In germline, CDR1 is SEHNR, CDR2 FQNEAQ (reference sequence). Losses at the gene ends were 11 bases for V and 2 bases for J; bases not matched to a gene: 5. The CDR3 DNA reads TGTGCCGCGCGGGGGGGTCTCACAGATACGCAGTATTTT. Translation gives CAARGGLTDTQYF.

DNA of the CDR3: TGTGCCAGCAGCGTAGAGGGACAGCAAGAGACCCAGTACTTC. Its translation is CASSVEGQQETQYF. V usage is TRBV9 and J usage is TRBJ2-5; 7 bases fit TRBD1. The length of the CDR3 is 14 residues. The junction had 1 base not matched to a gene; V was cut back by 0 bases and J by 2 bases. CDR1 is SGDLS, CDR2 YYNGEE, per germline.

CDR3 in amino acids: CASSLKGGSYNEQFF. CDR3 in DNA: TGTGCCAGCAGCTTAAAGGGGGGGTCCTACAATGAGCAGTTCTTC. V gene TRBV7-2 combines with J gene TRBJ2-1; D is perhaps TRBD2 (7 bases). Germline V gene sequence: CDR1 SGHTA, CDR2 FQGNSA. The CDR3 runs to 15 residues. The V end lost 2 bases, the J end lost 1 base, and 9 bases lay between the germline ends.

This chain uses TRBV2 with TRBJ1-1; TRBD1 matches at 10 bases. The CDR3 runs 14 residues. Looked up from germline, CDR1 is SNHLY and CDR2 is FYNNEI. Trimming cost V 3 bases and J 6 bases; bases outside gene matches: 4. The CDR3 DNA follows: TGTGCCAGCAGTGATGGGGACAGGGGTGCTGAAGCTTTCTTT. Its protein product is CASSDGDRGAEAFF.

This chain joins TRBV6-5 and TRBJ1-1; TRBD1 is a possible D gene (6 bases). The V end was cut by 6 bases, the J end by 7 bases, with 18 bases between. The CDR3 runs 14 residues. Looked up from germline, CDR1 is MNHEY and CDR2 is SVGAGI. The CDR3: CASSPPGTYREAFF. CDR3 DNA sequence: TGTGCCAGCAGCCCCCCGGGGACATACCGTGAAGCTTTCTTT.

This chain joins TRBV5-6 and TRBJ2-5; 10 nucleotides line up with TRBD2. CDR1 is SGHDT and CDR2 is YYEEEE in the germline V gene. Unmatched junction bases numbered 2, after V lost 0 bases and J lost 3 bases. This CDR3 has 15 amino acids. The CDR3 sequence is CASSLVAGGKETQYF. CDR3 DNA: TGTGCCAGCAGCTTGGTAGCGGGGGGTAAAGAGACCCAGTACTTC. The whole variable domain, filled in from reference TRBV5-6 and TRBJ2-5, reads DAGVTQSPTHLIKTRGQQVTLRCSPKSGHDTVSWYQQALGQGPQFIFQYYEEEERQRGNFPDRFSGHQFPNYSSELNVNALLLGDSALYLCASSLVAGGKETQYFGPGTRLLVL.

V and J are TRBV7-9 and TRBJ1-4; D is unresolved. Germline lookup yields CDR1 SEHNR and CDR2 FQNEAQ (reference sequence). The length of the CDR3 is 14 residues. Trimming stripped 4 bases from V and 6 bases from J, with 12 bases between. This CDR3 reads CASSSLDFYEKLFF. The CDR3 DNA sequence: TGTGCCAGCAGCTCTTTGGACTTCTATGAAAAACTGTTTTTT.

The chain's CDR3 is CASSYDRGLNYGYTF. DNA for the CDR3: TGTGCCAGCAGTTACGACAGGGGGCTAAACTATGGCTACACCTTC. The chain has TRBV6-6 and TRBJ1-2, with 10 bases that match TRBD1. Per the germline V gene, CDR1 is MNHNY and CDR2 is SVGAGI (reference sequence). V was clipped by 2 bases and J by 2 bases; unmatched bases: 2. The length of the CDR3 is 15 residues.

The chain couples TRBV28 to TRBJ2-1, with 14 bases aligning to TRBD2. The trim removed 7 bases at V and 10 bases at J, leaving 9 bases unmatched. CDR3 length equals 15 residues. In germline, CDR1 is MDHEN, CDR2 SYDVKM. CDR3 in amino acids: CASTTPGLAGVEQFF. Written as DNA, the CDR3 is TGTGCCAGCACCACCCCGGGACTAGCGGGAGTCGAGCAGTTCTTC.

A few counts support this clone. Germline is not matched at one junction end, which may reflect a read error. This CDR3 reads CASSSTGPETQYF. CDR3 in DNA: TGTGCTAGCAGCTCGACAGGGCCGGAGACCCAGTACTTC. The chain recombines TRBV7-7 with TRBJ2-5; 7 bases align to TRBD1. This CDR3 comprises 13 residues. Germline V gene sequence: CDR1 SSHAT, CDR2 FNYEAQ (reference sequence).

V and J are TRBV7-9 and TRBJ1-5; D remains ambiguous. Between the trimmed V and J ends, which lost 3 bases and 5 bases, there was a span of 5 bases. The CDR3 is 12 amino acids. The V gene's germline CDR1 is SEHNR and CDR2 FQNEAQ (reference sequence). The CDR3 loop is CASSFIDQPQHF. The DNA of the CDR3 is TGTGCCAGCAGCTTTATCGATCAGCCCCAGCATTTT.

The chain joins TRBV2 to TRBJ1-1; 7 nucleotides match TRBD1. Per the germline V gene, CDR1 is SNHLY and CDR2 is FYNNEI. V lost 1 base, J lost 8 bases, and 10 bases stayed unmatched. The length of the CDR3 is 15 residues. The CDR3 protein is CASSEEEGGYKEAFF. The CDR3 region has the DNA TGTGCCAGCAGTGAAGAAGAAGGGGGCTACAAAGAAGCTTTCTTT.

This clone was counted between two and nine times. The V and J genes are TRBV2 and TRBJ1-1; D remains unclear. Trimming took 6 bases from V and 5 from J, leaving 16 bases between them. CDR3 length: 14 residues. The germline gives CDR1 SNHLY, CDR2 FYNNEI. The CDR3 protein is CASSMRAGRTEAFF. DNA for the CDR3: TGTGCCAGCAGCATGAGGGCGGGAAGAACTGAAGCTTTCTTT.

The chain uses TRBV28 and TRBJ2-4; unclear D gene. The CDR3 has 14 amino acids. Germline V gene lookup returns CDR1 MDHEN and CDR2 SYDVKM. V lost 5 bases and J lost 0, with 8 bases in between. The CDR3 loop is CASSRHLAKNIQYF. CDR3 DNA: TGTGCCAGCAGTAGACATTTAGCCAAAAACATTCAGTACTTC.

This chain joins TRBV6-6 and TRBJ1-1, with D possibly TRBD1 on 6 matching bases. V was trimmed by 6 bases and J by 0 bases, leaving 14 bases between them. The CDR3 spans 15 residues. In germline, CDR1 is MNHNY, CDR2 SVGAGI (reference sequence). The CDR3: CASSPGVSMNTEAFF. CDR3 bases: TGTGCCAGCAGCCCAGGGGTTTCCATGAACACTGAAGCTTTCTTT.